The 22 T cell receptor beta chains below come from one sample, sequenced in a study of blood T cell repertoires in COVID-19. This table comes from immunoSEQ multiplex PCR, and its TCRdb copy is limited to in-frame clones, with some not included. The table includes a few hundred thousand clones, roughly nine tenths detected once. Sequencing was carried out using PBMCs or T cells enriched from blood (not recorded which). The receptors shown here come from a woman between 50 and 59 years old who had recovered from COVID-19.

The genes are TRBV5-4 and TRBJ2-7; TRBD2 agrees at 12 bases. This CDR3 has 16 amino acids. V shed 4 bases and J 0 bases; nucleotides not matched to a gene: 5. Germline V gene sequence: CDR1 SGHNT, CDR2 YYREEE (reference sequence). In nucleotides, the CDR3 is TGTGCCAGCAGCCTTGGACTAGCGGGAAACTCCTACGAGCAGTACTTC. Residues: CASSLGLAGNSYEQYF.

The genes are TRBV20-1 and TRBJ2-7, with D hard to call. V dropped 4 bases and J dropped 7 bases, with 17 bases sitting between them. Per germline, CDR1 DFQATT and CDR2 SNEGSKA (reference sequence). The CDR3 loop spans 13 amino acids. CDR3 DNA: TGCAGTGCTATTGAGGCAGCGCCTGAAGAGCAGTACTTC. This translates into CSAIEAAPEEQYF.

This chain joins TRBV28 and TRBJ1-4; D might be TRBD1 (5 bases). Germline V CDR1 and CDR2: MDHEN, SYDVKM. With 3 bases removed from V and 0 bases from J, the gap between germline ends came to 26 bases. The CDR3 length is 21 residues. The CDR3 is CASSFGRPTEPFRATNEKLFF. In nucleotides, the CDR3 is TGTGCCAGCAGTTTTGGTAGACCGACAGAACCTTTTCGTGCAACTAATGAAAAACTGTTTTTT.

This chain links TRBV6-5 with TRBJ1-4; 8 bases agree with TRBD1. Germline values: CDR1 MNHEY, CDR2 SVGAGI. V dropped 5 bases and J dropped 8; count of bases not matched to a gene: 10. This CDR3 region has 15 residues. The CDR3 bases are TGTGCCAGCAGTAAAAGACAGGGGCAAGGGGAAAAACTGTTTTTT. Residues: CASSKRQGQGEKLFF.

The V gene is TRBV6-2 or TRBV6-3, the J gene TRBJ2-1; a possible D gene is TRBD2 (5 bases). The V gene lost 0 bases and the J gene lost 9 bases, with 12 bases spanning the gap. Germline V gene data show CDR1 as MNHEY and CDR2 as SVGEGT. This CDR3 region has 14 residues. The CDR3 is CASSYSGGDTEQFF. The CDR3 bases are TGTGCCAGCAGTTACTCCGGAGGAGACACTGAGCAGTTCTTC.

The chain uses TRBV19 and TRBJ2-1; 7 bases fit TRBD1. V shed 3 bases and J 2 bases; nucleotides not matched to a gene: 4. Germline values: CDR1 LNHDA, CDR2 SQIVND (reference sequence). The CDR3 sequence is 15 residues long. Here the CDR3 DNA reads TGTGCCAGTAGTATCTCCGGGACAGCCTACAATGAGCAGTTCTTC. Translating it yields CASSISGTAYNEQFF.

This clone has a handful of counts. The rearrangement joins TRBV28 to TRBJ1-1, with 10 bases aligning to TRBD1. Per the germline V gene, CDR1 is MDHEN and CDR2 is SYDVKM. V dropped 5 bases and J dropped 4; count of bases not matched to a gene: 7. The CDR3 extends over 15 amino acids. The CDR3 protein is CASSGTGARGTEAFF. The CDR3 coding sequence is TGTGCCAGCAGTGGGACAGGGGCCCGAGGCACTGAAGCTTTCTTT.

The genes are TRBV4-3 and TRBJ2-7; D gene unclear. CDR1 and CDR2 from the germline V gene are LGHNA and YSLEER. Trimming left V 0 bases short and J 2 bases short, with 14 bases between. There are 16 residues in the CDR3. In DNA, the CDR3 is TGCGCCAGCAGCCAAGATGGGCAACGCTTACCCTACGAGCAGTACTTC. Protein sequence: CASSQDGQRLPYEQYF.

The chain links TRBV3-1 (or the pseudogene TRBV3-2) to TRBJ2-3; 10 nucleotides agree with TRBD2. The CDR3 loop spans 19 amino acids. J lost 3 bases, V lost 4 bases, and 16 bases had no gene match. CDR1 and CDR2 (germline): LGHDT, YNNKEL (reference sequence). This CDR3 is CASSLPTSGPTSRTDTQYF. DNA for the CDR3: TGTGCCAGCAGCCTACCGACTAGCGGGCCAACGAGTCGTACAGATACGCAGTATTTT.

The V gene is TRBV5-1, the J gene TRBJ1-5; tentative D call: TRBD1 (5 bases). This CDR3 region has 15 residues. V was cut by 5 bases and J by 2 bases, with 14 bases left in between. Germline lookup yields CDR1 SGHRS and CDR2 YFSETQ. CDR3 in DNA: TGCGCCAGCAGTCCCTCGGGGGACCGCAATCAGCCCCAGCATTTT. Its protein product is CASSPSGDRNQPQHF.

The J gene is TRBJ2-3, the V gene TRBV5-5; unclear D gene. Germline CDR1 and CDR2: SGHKS and YYEKEE (reference sequence). The CDR3 runs 15 residues. V was cut by 2 bases and J by 2 bases, with 12 bases left in between. CDR3 residues: CASSLEAQTTDTQYF. In nucleotides, the CDR3 is TGTGCCAGCAGCTTAGAGGCACAAACCACAGATACGCAGTATTTT.

This clone has a handful of counts. This rearrangement joins TRBV27 to TRBJ1-2; D unclear. Trimming left V 1 base short and J 3 bases short, with 9 bases between. From germline, CDR1 is MNHEY and CDR2 SMNVEV (reference sequence). The CDR3 is 14 amino acids. The chain's CDR3 is CASSLYSGDYGYTF. The DNA of the CDR3 is TGTGCCAGCAGTTTATACAGCGGGGACTATGGCTACACCTTC.

The chain joins TRBV20-1 to TRBJ2-7, with 12 bases fitting TRBD2. The CDR3 runs 16 residues. V dropped 6 bases and J dropped 5; count of bases not matched to a gene: 14. From germline, CDR1 is DFQATT and CDR2 SNEGSKA (reference sequence). CDR3 in DNA: TGCAGTGCCAGTCTGCGGGGGACTAGCGGGTCCCACGAGCAGTACTTC. It encodes CSASLRGTSGSHEQYF.

V is TRBV9 and J is TRBJ2-3; D possibly corresponds to TRBD2 (6 bases). This CDR3 has 16 residues. Germline V gene lookup returns CDR1 SGDLS and CDR2 YYNGEE. Trimming took off 2 bases at V and 4 bases at J, with 17 bases between the two ends. In nucleotides, the CDR3 is TGTGCCAGCAGCGTGGACCGGGAGTCTTTCGCAGATACGCAGTATTTT. Protein: CASSVDRESFADTQYF.

The chain combines TRBV19 with TRBJ1-5; tentative D call: TRBD1 (5 bases). The CDR3 covers 13 residues. Germline lookup yields CDR1 LNHDA and CDR2 SQIVND (reference sequence). Trimming cost V 10 bases and J 4 bases, with 14 bases left between them. CDR3 sequence reads: CATRQLSNQPQHF. The CDR3, as DNA: TGTGCCACTAGACAGCTTTCTAATCAGCCCCAGCATTTT.

The genes are TRBV6-2 or TRBV6-3 and TRBJ2-7; possible D gene TRBD2, 6 bases. The CDR3 has 14 residues. Trimming took off 4 bases at V and 6 bases at J, with 16 bases between the two ends. Germline assignment: CDR1 MNHEY and CDR2 SVGEGT. CDR3 nucleotides: TGTGCCAGCAGTTCCCATTGGGCGGGAAGCGAGCAGTACTTC. It translates to CASSSHWAGSEQYF.

The chain recombines TRBV5-6 with TRBJ1-4; D remains ambiguous. This CDR3 region has 12 residues. Germline CDR1 SGHDT, CDR2 YYEEEE. V gave up 4 bases and J gave up 4 bases, with 5 bases separating them. The DNA of the CDR3 is TGTGCCAGCAGCGAGCTTAATGAAAAACTGTTTTTT. Translated: CASSELNEKLFF.

This chain joins TRBV28 and TRBJ1-2; 8 bases are shared with TRBD1. Germline CDR1 and CDR2: MDHEN and SYDVKM. The CDR3 covers 15 residues. V lost 2 bases, J lost 8 bases, and 10 bases stayed unmatched. The CDR3 spells CASSLRRQGAPGYTF. CDR3 nucleotides: TGTGCCAGCAGTTTAAGAAGGCAGGGGGCGCCGGGCTACACCTTC.

CDR3 nucleotides: TGTGCCAGCAGGCCCCTGGCGGGCAGGGGACCAAACACTGAAGCTTTCTTT. Its protein product is CASRPLAGRGPNTEAFF. The rearrangement links TRBV28 to TRBJ1-1; a possible D gene is TRBD1 (6 bases). V was cut by 6 bases and J by 2 bases, with 22 bases left in between. The CDR3 totals 17 residues. Germline V gene sequence: CDR1 MDHEN, CDR2 SYDVKM.

V is TRBV3-1 (or the pseudogene TRBV3-2) and J is TRBJ1-2; D is unresolved. The V end lost 0 bases, the J end lost 2 bases, and 4 bases lay between the germline ends. Germline values: CDR1 LGHDT, CDR2 YNNKEL (reference sequence). This CDR3 spans 13 amino acids. DNA of the CDR3: TGTGCCAGCAGCCAAGACCCAAACTATGGCTACACCTTC. Its protein product is CASSQDPNYGYTF.

This chain uses TRBV29-1 with TRBJ2-7, with TRBD1 identical over 9 bases. The length of the CDR3 is 14 residues. The J segment lost 2 bases and the V segment lost 5 bases, leaving 7 bases of the junction unmatched. CDR1 is SQVTM, CDR2 ANQGSEA, per germline. CDR3 nucleotide sequence: TGCAGCGTTCTTGCCGGGACAGGGACCTACGAGCAGTACTTC. It encodes CSVLAGTGTYEQYF.

V usage is TRBV11-2 and J usage is TRBJ1-3; possible D gene TRBD1, 6 bases. With 6 bases removed from V and 0 bases from J, the gap between germline ends came to 24 bases. Germline CDR1 and CDR2: SGHAT and FQNNGV. CDR3 length: 19 amino acids. The CDR3 protein is CASRSIKGTIPRSGNTIYF. The CDR3 nucleotides read TGTGCCAGCAGGTCTATTAAGGGGACAATTCCTCGCTCTGGAAACACCATATATTTT. Based on the CDR3 plus reference TRBV11-2 and TRBJ1-3, the full variable domain is EAGVAQSPRYKIIEKRQSVAFWCNPISGHATLYWYQQILGQGPKLLIQFQNNGVVDDSQLPKDRFSAERLKGVDSTLKIQPAKLEDSAVYLCASRSIKGTIPRSGNTIYFGEGSWLTVV.